The rows below give T cell receptor beta chains drawn from one sample of a study of blood T cell repertoires in COVID-19. Sequencing used immunoSEQ multiplex PCR; TCRdb keeps in-frame clones, though not all of them. This table has around 220,000 clones, just over 85% appearing once. The specimen sequenced was peripheral blood. The receptors come from a middle-aged man with acute or convalescent COVID-19. The CDR3 runs from the conserved cysteine through the conserved F or W. The order of the fields is V gene, J gene, CDR3 length, CDR3 protein.

V: TRBV29-1
J: TRBJ1-1
length: 13
CDR3: CSAGGFRNTEAFF

V: TRBV5-1
J: TRBJ2-3
length: 16
CDR3: CASSLDSSLSTDTQYF

V: TRBV7-2
J: TRBJ2-5
length: 13
CDR3: CASSSTSWGTQYF

V: TRBV7-2
J: TRBJ1-2
length: 13
CDR3: CASSQQGYYGYTF

V: TRBV5-1
J: TRBJ1-1
length: 15
CDR3: CASSPRQGGYTEAFF

V: TRBV29-1
J: TRBJ1-3
length: 13
CDR3: CSVERYSGNTIYF

V: TRBV6-5
J: TRBJ1-2
length: 15
CDR3: CASSYSGQGTYGYTF

V: TRBV18
J: TRBJ2-7
length: 14
CDR3: CASSPGQEAYEQYF

V: TRBV5-5
J: TRBJ1-2
length: 14
CDR3: CASTRPGTNYGYTF

V: TRBV5-1
J: TRBJ1-1
length: 13
CDR3: CASSSQGAGEAFF

V: TRBV15
J: TRBJ1-2
length: 16
CDR3: CATSRARGRGIYGYTF

V: TRBV6-5
J: TRBJ1-1
length: 15
CDR3: CASSYSVGVNTEAFF

V: TRBV10-3
J: TRBJ1-1
length: 15
CDR3: CAIRAGTYMNTEAFF

V: TRBV9
J: TRBJ2-1
length: 17
CDR3: CASSVGVSGSSYNEQFF

V: TRBV4-1
J: TRBJ1-5
length: 13
CDR3: CASSQSREGPQHF

V: TRBV19
J: TRBJ2-7
length: 12
CDR3: CATGGQGREQYF

V: TRBV18
J: TRBJ1-6
length: 13
CDR3: CASSGTAPSPLHF

V: TRBV7-9
J: TRBJ2-1
length: 13
CDR3: CASSLGTGNEQFF

V: TRBV7-8
J: TRBJ1-4
length: 15
CDR3: CASSLGGRTNEKLFF

V: TRBV6-5
J: TRBJ1-3
length: 15
CDR3: CASRDLTFTGNTIYF

V: TRBV7-9
J: TRBJ2-5
length: 15
CDR3: CASSEWTGVIKTQYF

V: TRBV27
J: TRBJ2-7
length: 15
CDR3: CASSSLRGPYYEQYF

V: TRBV5-6
J: TRBJ2-5
length: 14
CDR3: CASSYTGSQETQYF

V: TRBV19
J: TRBJ1-5
length: 12
CDR3: CASSTSDQPQHF